Sequencing of this T cell receptor beta chain was carried out in a study of PD-1 blockade in classical Hodgkin lymphoma. Clones were read by immunoSEQ multiplex PCR, and TCRdb kept only the in-frame ones, dropping some. The sample consists of about 7,000 clones, around four fifths of them appearing once. This CDR3 has 18 amino acids. Trimming at V came to 3 bases and at J to 5 bases, leaving 17 bases not matched to a gene. The germline V gene encodes CDR1 SGHTA and CDR2 FQGNSA. No patient escaped relapse after autologous stem cell transplantation, and brentuximab vedotin exposure varied. Magnetic negative selection of thawed PBMCs was the method by which CD4+ T cells were purified.

The chain combines TRBV7-2 with TRBJ2-5, with TRBD2 identical over 8 bases. Specimen: CD4+ T cells from blood, collected at baseline. This receptor was identified in a human donor with classical Hodgkin lymphoma. The CDR3 sequence is CASSFKWGSGTGGETQYF. Written as DNA, the CDR3 is TGTGCCAGCAGCTTTAAGTGGGGATCAGGGACGGGAGGGGAGACCCAGTACTTC.